This TCR beta chain was recorded in a study of cytomegalovirus exposure and HLA in healthy donors. As regards this clone: Its antigen is unknown. The same CDR3 arises from other DNA sequences in this sample as well.

The CDR3 runs 14 residues. The V end was cut by 4 bases, the J end by 2 bases, with 12 bases between. Germline assignment: CDR1 SGHRS and CDR2 YFSETQ. Primers: 60 Vbeta forward and 13 Jbeta reverse. Assay used: immunoSEQ multiplex PCR; TCRdb lists only in-frame clones, some missing. The sample lists about 140,000 clones, approximately 72% occurring once. Study-wide results and caveats: Rates of TCR association differed by HLA locus in a later analysis, with DRB1 highest and HLA-C lowest.

This TCR came from a woman aged 55-70 years in good health and CMV-seronegative. J is TRBJ1-1 and V is TRBV5-1; TRBD1 is a possible D gene (6 bases). The specimen was PBMCs. CDR3 bases: TGCGCCAGCAGCCCCGGACAGAGCAACACTGAAGCTTTCTTT. Translating it yields CASSPGQSNTEAFF.